Sequencing of this TCR beta chain was carried out in a study of blood T cell repertoires in COVID-19. Using immunoSEQ multiplex PCR, the repertoire was profiled, and TCRdb retains in-frame clones only, with some absent. The sample contains about 170,000 clones, approximately 82% of which appear only once. A few counts support this clone. This sequence was found in a woman between 50 and 59 years old in a cohort exposed to, infected with or recovered from COVID-19 (not recorded which). The sequencing sample was made of PBMCs or T cells enriched from blood (not recorded which).

CDR3 in amino acids: CASSIMWGPNEQFF. CDR3 DNA: TGTGCCAGTAGTATTATGTGGGGCCCCAATGAGCAGTTCTTC. The genes are TRBV19 and TRBJ2-1, with a possible D match to TRBD1 (5 bases). Trimming took off 3 bases at V and 6 bases at J, with 12 bases between the two ends. This CDR3 is built from 14 residues. The germline gives CDR1 LNHDA, CDR2 SQIVND (reference sequence). Drawing the rest from reference TRBV19 and TRBJ2-1, the complete variable domain is DGGITQSPKYLFRKEGQNVTLSCEQNLNHDAMYWYRQDPGQGLRLIYYSQIVNDFQKGDIAEGYSVSREKKESFPLTVTSAQKNPTAFYLCASSIMWGPNEQFFGPGTRLTVL.